The source of this TCR beta chain is a study of T cells in Graves' hyperthyroidism and ophthalmopathy. Study results and limitations: Ophthalmopathy prediction by the model preceded onset by a median approximately six months.

Using RNA transcripts as the source, TCR beta CDR3 regions were amplified. With the HTBI primer set, the TCR CDR3 went through a first round of RT-PCR. TCRdb redid the calling of the multiplex PCR reads with MiXCR, one entry per CDR3 protein. The repertoire holds hundreds of thousands of distinct CDR3 sequences, approximately 20% seen once, with approximately 50% in the top ten. There are many counts of this clonotype. As yet, its antigen is unknown. The CDR3 consists of 15 residues. Between the trimmed V and J ends, which lost 2 bases and 5 bases, there was a span of 15 bases. From germline, CDR1 is MDHEN and CDR2 SYDVKM. Orbital computed tomography and thyroid ultrasound, together with serum TRAb and thyroxine and clinical symptoms, were used for diagnoses. Source material for PBMCs was over 8 ml fresh peripheral blood.

The chain recombines TRBV28 with TRBJ2-5, with a tentative D call TRBD2 (6 bases). This receptor was obtained from a man in his forties with Graves' ophthalmopathy. Sequenced material: blood. The DNA of the CDR3 is TGTGCCAGCAGTTTAAACGCGGGACTCCGGGAGACCCAGTACTTC. Its translation: CASSLNAGLRETQYF.